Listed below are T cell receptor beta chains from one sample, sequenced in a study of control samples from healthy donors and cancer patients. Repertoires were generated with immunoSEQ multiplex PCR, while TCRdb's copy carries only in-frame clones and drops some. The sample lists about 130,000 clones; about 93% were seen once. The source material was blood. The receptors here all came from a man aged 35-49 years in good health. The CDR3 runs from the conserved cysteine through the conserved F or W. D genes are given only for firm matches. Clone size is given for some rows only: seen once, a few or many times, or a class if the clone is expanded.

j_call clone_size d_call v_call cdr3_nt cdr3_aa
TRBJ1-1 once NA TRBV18 TGTGCCAGCTCACCAGTTCGTACTGAAGCTTTCTTT CASSPVRTEAFF
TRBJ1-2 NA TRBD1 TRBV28 TGTGCCAGCAGAAAAACCGGGACAGGGCCCAACTATGGCTACACCTTC CASRKTGTGPNYGYTF
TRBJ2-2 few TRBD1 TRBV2 TGTGCCAGCAGTTACGATCCGGGACAGGGGGTCACCGGGGAGCTGTTTTTT CASSYDPGQGVTGELFF
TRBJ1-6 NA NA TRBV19 TGTGCCAGTAGTATTCAAACGGGACAAAATTCACCCCTCCACTTT CASSIQTGQNSPLHF
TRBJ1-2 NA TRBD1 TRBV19 TGTGCCAGTAGGCGGGAGACAGGGTCTAACTATGGCTACACCTTC CASRRETGSNYGYTF
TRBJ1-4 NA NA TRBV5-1 TGCGCCAGCAGCTTGGACTTACGGGGGGAAAAACTGTTTTTT CASSLDLRGEKLFF
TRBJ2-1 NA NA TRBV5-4 TGTGCCAGCAGCCAGCCGGGTTACAATGAGCAGTTCTTC CASSQPGYNEQFF
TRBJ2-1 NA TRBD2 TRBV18 TGTGCCAGCTCACCTCGACTAGCGGGCCCATACAATGAGCAGTTCTTC CASSPRLAGPYNEQFF
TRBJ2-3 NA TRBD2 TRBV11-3 TGTGCCAGCAGCTTGCGCGCGGGGGGCCTCACAGATACGCAGTATTTT CASSLRAGGLTDTQYF
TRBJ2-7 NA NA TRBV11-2 TGTGCCAGCAGCTTAGGAACGACCTACGAGCAGTACTTC CASSLGTTYEQYF
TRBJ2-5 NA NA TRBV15 TGTGCCACCTCCCAGAGGGCGGGCAGCCAAGAGACCCAGTACTTC CATSQRAGSQETQYF
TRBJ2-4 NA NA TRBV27 TGTGCCAGCAGTGCCTCAATACAGCTAGCCAAAAACATTCAGTACTTC CASSASIQLAKNIQYF
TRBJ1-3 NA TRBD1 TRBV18 TGTGCCAGCTCAAAAGGACAGGGTCGACCCTCTGGAAACACCATATATTTT CASSKGQGRPSGNTIYF
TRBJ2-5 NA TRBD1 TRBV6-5 TGTGCCAGCAGTTACTCGGTCAGGGGGCAAGAGACCCAGTACTTC CASSYSVRGQETQYF
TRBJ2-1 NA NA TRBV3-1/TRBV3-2 TGTGCCAGCAGCCCCTGGACAGACAATGAGCAGTTCTTC CASSPWTDNEQFF
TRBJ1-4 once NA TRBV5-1 TGCGCCAGCAGCGCCCAGGGTGTGGGGGATAATGAAAAACTGTTTTTT CASSAQGVGDNEKLFF
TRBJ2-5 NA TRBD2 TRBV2 TGTGCCAGCCGGCTAGCGGGGGGGCGTCGAGAGACCCAGTACTTC CASRLAGGRRETQYF
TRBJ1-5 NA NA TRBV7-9 TGTGCCAGCAGCCAGGGCGGCCATCAGCCCCAGCATTTT CASSQGGHQPQHF
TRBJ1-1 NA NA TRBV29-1 TGCAGCGTTGTCATGAGGGCGATGATGAACACTGAAGCTTTCTTT CSVVMRAMMNTEAFF
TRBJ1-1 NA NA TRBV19 TGTGCCAGCACAGACAGGTCCGGAGGCACTGAAGCTTTCTTT CASTDRSGGTEAFF
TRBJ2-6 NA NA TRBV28 TGTGCCAGCAGTTTATTAACTGGGGCCAACGTCCTGACTTTC CASSLLTGANVLTF